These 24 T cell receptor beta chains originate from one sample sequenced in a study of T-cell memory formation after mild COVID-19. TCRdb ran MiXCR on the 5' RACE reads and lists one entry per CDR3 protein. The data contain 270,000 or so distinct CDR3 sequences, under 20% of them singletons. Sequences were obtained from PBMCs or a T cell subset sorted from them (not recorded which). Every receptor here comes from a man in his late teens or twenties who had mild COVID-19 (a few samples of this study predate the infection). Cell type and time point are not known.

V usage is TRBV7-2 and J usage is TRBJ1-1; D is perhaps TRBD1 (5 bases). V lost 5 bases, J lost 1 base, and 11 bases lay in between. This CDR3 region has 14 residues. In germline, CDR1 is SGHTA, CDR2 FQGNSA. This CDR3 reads CASSAYQGNTEAFF. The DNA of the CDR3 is TGTGCCAGCAGCGCCTACCAGGGGAACACTGAAGCTTTCTTT.

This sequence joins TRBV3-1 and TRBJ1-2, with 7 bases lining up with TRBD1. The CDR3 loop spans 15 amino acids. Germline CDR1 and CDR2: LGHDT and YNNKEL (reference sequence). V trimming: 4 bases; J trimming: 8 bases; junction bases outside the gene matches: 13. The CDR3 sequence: CASSPNPDRAYGYTF. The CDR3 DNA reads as TGTGCCAGCAGCCCCAACCCCGACAGGGCCTACGGCTACACCTTC. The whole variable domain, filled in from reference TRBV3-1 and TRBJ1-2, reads DTAVSQTPKYLVTQMGNDKSIKCEQNLGHDTMYWYKQDSKKFLKIMFSYNNKELIINETVPNRFSPKSPDKAHLNLHINSLELGDSAVYFCASSPNPDRAYGYTFGSGTRLTVV.

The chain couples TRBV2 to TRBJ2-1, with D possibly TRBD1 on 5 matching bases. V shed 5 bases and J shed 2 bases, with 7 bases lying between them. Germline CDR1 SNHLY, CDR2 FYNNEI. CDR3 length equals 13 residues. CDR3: CASSPDTYNEQFF. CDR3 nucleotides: TGTGCCAGCAGTCCGGACACCTACAATGAGCAGTTCTTC.

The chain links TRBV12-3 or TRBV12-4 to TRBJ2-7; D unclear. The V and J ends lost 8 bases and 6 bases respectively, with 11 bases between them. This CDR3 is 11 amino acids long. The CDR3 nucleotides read TGTGCCAGCGCGAGGCAGTCCGAGCAGTACTTC. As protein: CASARQSEQYF.

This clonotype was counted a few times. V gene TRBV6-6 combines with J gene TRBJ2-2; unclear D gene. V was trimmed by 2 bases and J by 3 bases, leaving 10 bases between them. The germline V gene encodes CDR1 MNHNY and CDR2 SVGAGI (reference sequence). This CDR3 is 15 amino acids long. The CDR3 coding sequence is TGTGCCAGCAGTTACAACTCGCCGCACACCGGGGAGCTGTTTTTT. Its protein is CASSYNSPHTGELFF.

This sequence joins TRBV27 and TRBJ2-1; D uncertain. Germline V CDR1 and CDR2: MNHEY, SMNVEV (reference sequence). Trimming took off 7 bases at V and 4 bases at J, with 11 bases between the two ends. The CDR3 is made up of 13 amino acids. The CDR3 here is CASTQGPYNEQFF. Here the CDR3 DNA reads TGTGCCAGCACCCAAGGGCCGTACAATGAGCAGTTCTTC.

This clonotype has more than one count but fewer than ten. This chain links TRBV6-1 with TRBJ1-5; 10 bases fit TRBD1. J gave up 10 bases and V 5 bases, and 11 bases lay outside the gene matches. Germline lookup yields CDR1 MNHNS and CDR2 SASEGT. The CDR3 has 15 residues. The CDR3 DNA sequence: TGTGCCAGCAGTCGAGGAGGACAGGGGGTATATCCCCAGCATTTT. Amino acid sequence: CASSRGGQGVYPQHF.

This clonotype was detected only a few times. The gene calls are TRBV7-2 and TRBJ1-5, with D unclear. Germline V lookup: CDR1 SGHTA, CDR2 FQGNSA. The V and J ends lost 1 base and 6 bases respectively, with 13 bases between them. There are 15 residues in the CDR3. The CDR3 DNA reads TGTGCCAGCAGCTTAGATGTGGGTCTCGGTCAGCCCCAGCATTTT. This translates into CASSLDVGLGQPQHF.

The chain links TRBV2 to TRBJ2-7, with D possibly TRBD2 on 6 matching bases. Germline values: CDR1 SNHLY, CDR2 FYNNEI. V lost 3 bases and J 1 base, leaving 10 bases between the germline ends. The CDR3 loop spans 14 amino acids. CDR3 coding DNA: TGTGCCAGCAGTGACTGGGGGGTTTCCTACGAGCAGTACGTC. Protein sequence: CASSDWGVSYEQYV.

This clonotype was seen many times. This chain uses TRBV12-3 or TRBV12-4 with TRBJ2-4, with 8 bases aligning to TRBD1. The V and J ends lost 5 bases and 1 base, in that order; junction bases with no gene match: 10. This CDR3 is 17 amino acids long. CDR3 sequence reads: CASSVYRDRFAKNIQYF. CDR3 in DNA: TGTGCCAGCAGTGTTTACCGGGACAGGTTTGCCAAAAACATTCAGTACTTC.

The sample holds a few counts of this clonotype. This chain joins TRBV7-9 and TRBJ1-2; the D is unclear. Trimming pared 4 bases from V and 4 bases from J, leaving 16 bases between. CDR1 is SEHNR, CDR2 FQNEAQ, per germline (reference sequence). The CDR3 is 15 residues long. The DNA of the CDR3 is TGTGCCAGCAGCTACGGCGGGGTCTGGGGCTATGGCTACACCTTC. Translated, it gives CASSYGGVWGYGYTF.

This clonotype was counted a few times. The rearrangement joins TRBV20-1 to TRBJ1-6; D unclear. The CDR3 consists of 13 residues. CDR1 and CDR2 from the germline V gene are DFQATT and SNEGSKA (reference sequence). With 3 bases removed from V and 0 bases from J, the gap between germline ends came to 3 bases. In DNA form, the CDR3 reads TGCAGTGCTAGCGGCTCCTATAATTCACCCCTCCACTTT. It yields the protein CSASGSYNSPLHF.

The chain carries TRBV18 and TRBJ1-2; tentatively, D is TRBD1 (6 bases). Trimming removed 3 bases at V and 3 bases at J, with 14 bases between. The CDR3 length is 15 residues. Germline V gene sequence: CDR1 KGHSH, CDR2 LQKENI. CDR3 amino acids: CASSPAGHHDYGYTF. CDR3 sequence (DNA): TGTGCCAGCTCACCGGCGGGACACCACGACTATGGCTACACCTTC.

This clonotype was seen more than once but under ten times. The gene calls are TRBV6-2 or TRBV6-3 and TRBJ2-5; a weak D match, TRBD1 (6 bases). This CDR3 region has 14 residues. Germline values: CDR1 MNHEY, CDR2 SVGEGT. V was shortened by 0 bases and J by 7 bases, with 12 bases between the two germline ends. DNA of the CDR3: TGTGCCAGCAGTTACTCCGGGACAACAGGGACCCAGTACTTC. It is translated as CASSYSGTTGTQYF.

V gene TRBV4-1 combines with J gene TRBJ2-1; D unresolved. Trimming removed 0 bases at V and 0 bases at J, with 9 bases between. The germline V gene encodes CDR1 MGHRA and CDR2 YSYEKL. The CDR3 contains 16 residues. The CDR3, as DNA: TGCGCCAGCAGCCAAGATCGCTGGCTCTCCTACAATGAGCAGTTCTTC. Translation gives CASSQDRWLSYNEQFF.

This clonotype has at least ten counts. CDR3 loop: CASGLGTGITEAFF. CDR3 bases: TGTGCTAGTGGTTTGGGAACAGGGATCACTGAAGCTTTCTTT. This rearrangement joins TRBV12-5 to TRBJ1-1, with D possibly being TRBD1 (6 bases). Trimming took off 1 base at V and 4 bases at J, with 10 bases between the two ends. The CDR3 is made up of 14 amino acids. CDR1 LGHNT and CDR2 FRNRAP come from the germline V gene.

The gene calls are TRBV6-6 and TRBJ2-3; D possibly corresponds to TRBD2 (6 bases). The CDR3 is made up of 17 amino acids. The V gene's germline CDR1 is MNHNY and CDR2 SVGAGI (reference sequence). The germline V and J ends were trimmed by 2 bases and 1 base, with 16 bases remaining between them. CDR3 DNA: TGTGCCAGCAGTTACCCCCCGCGGCAGCGGGGCACAGATACGCAGTATTTT. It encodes CASSYPPRQRGTDTQYF.

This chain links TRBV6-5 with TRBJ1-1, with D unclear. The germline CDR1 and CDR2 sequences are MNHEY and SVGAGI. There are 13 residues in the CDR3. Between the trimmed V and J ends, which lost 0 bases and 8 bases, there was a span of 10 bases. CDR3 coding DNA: TGTGCCAGCAGTTACTCGTTGGGGAGGGAAGCTTTCTTT. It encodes CASSYSLGREAFF.

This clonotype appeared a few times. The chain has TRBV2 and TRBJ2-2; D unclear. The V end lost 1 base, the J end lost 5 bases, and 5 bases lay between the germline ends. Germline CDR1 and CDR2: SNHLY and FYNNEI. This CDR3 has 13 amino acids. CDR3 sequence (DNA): TGTGCCAGCAGTGAAGTAGTTACCGGGGAGCTGTTTTTT. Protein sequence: CASSEVVTGELFF.

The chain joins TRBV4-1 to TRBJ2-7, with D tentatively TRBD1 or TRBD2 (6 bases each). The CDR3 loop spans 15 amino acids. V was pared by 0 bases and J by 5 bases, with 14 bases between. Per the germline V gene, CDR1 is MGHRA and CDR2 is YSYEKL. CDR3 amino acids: CASSQDPGALNEQYV. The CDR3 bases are TGCGCCAGCAGCCAAGATCCGGGGGCGCTCAACGAGCAGTACGTC.

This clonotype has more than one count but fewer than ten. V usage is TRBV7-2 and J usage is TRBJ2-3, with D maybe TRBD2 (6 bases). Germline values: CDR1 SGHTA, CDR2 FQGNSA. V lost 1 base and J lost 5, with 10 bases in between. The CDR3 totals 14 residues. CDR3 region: CASSLGTTRDTQYF. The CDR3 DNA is TGTGCCAGCAGCTTAGGGACTACGAGAGATACGCAGTATTTT.

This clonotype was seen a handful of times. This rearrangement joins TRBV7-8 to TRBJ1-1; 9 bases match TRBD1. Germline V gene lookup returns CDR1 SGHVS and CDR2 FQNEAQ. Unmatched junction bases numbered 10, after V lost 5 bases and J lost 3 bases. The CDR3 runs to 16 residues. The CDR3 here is CASSPKSGTGHTEAFF. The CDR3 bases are TGTGCCAGCAGCCCCAAGTCCGGGACAGGGCACACTGAAGCTTTCTTT.

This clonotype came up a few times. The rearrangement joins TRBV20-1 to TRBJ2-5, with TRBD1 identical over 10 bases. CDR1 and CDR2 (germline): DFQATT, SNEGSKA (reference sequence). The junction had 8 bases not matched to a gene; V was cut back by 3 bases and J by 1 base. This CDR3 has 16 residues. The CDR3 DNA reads TGCAGTGCTAGGAGATGGACAGGGGGTGGCCAAGAGACCCAGTACTTC. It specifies CSARRWTGGGQETQYF.

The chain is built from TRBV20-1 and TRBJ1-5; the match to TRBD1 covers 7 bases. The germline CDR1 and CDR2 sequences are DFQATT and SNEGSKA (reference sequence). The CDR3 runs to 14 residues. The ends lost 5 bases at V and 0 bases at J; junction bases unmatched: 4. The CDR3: CSAVGQLSNQPQHF. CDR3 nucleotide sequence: TGCAGTGCTGTGGGACAGCTTAGCAATCAGCCCCAGCATTTT.